One T cell receptor (beta chain) is described in this entry. The data are from a study of blood T cell repertoires in COVID-19. Study in general: Italy, Spain and the United States were the sources of the convalescent and acute COVID-19 samples. From T cells, B-cell-depleted T cells, or PBMCs came the material, which was cDNA or gDNA.

Under the authors' procedure: The authors estimated nucleated cell counts from reference gene primer amplification. The repertoire was sequenced with immunoSEQ multiplex PCR; TCRdb's copy has only in-frame clones and lacks some. V and J calls and clone size come straight from that table; D and trimming were deduced from the DNA. The data hold some 200,000 clones, with around 89% observed a single time. CDR3 length: 12 amino acids. Germline CDR1 SNHLY, CDR2 FYNNEI. Between the trimmed V and J ends, which lost 6 bases and 8 bases, there was a span of 13 bases. The receptor comes from a woman between 40 and 55 years old with acute or convalescent COVID-19. The chain joins TRBV2 to TRBJ1-2; D not certain. The sequenced sample consisted of peripheral blood. The CDR3 reads CASRREALGYTF. The DNA for the CDR3 is TGTGCCAGCAGGCGGGAGGCGTTGGGCTACACCTTC.